This paragraph covers one TCR beta chain sequence. Its antigen is unknown. No qualities accompany the bases; no much larger clone lies one base away. The data derive from a study of blood T cell repertoires in COVID-19 (dated by TCRdb to between 2020 and 2021). For the wider study: Samples from collaborators originated in the United States, Italy and Spain and spanned both the acute and convalescent phases of COVID-19. The material from the prospective study consisted of cDNA or gDNA derived from T cells, B-cell-depleted T cells, or PBMCs. Deeply sampled blood TCRbeta repertoires from subjects exposed to, actively infected with, or recovered from COVID-19 were included in the dataset. The repertoires were released in a freely available public database meant as a resource for research on the immune response to SARS-CoV-2. The samples were drawn from two sources: the first 160 participants of the ongoing ImmuneRACE study, and 1,200 or so subjects contributed by 6 global collaborators. The sample metadata nearly always contained a de-identified subject ID, COVID-19 status, age in years and sex. Where available, HLA class I and class II types were taken from metadata supplied by the sample provider and were not determined by assay-based typing. Beyond this particular receptor, the publication reports: The quantity of clinical and demographic metadata differed by source and by participant and was supplied without curation.

From the cysteine up to the phenylalanine, the CDR3 has a length of 16 residues. Left in the record is the CDR3 DNA by itself, 48 bases read in frame from the first base. Between the V and J ends, shortened by 6 bases and 5 bases respectively, the junction contains 20 bases. Based on the germline V gene, the CDR1 and CDR2 sequences are SGHTA and FQGNSA. TCRbeta CDR3 regions were amplified from genomic DNA by means of the immunoSEQ Assay, a bias-controlled multiplex PCR. Per the original workflow: The number of nucleated cells in each sample was estimated by amplification of reference gene primers within the assay. Sequence reads were collapsed and filtered to measure the absolute abundance of every unique TCRbeta CDR3 rearrangement. For each sample, productive Simpson clonality was calculated by taking the square root of Simpson's diversity index across productive rearrangements. The clones in this table, taken by TCRdb from immuneACCESS, are in-frame only. Not every clone is retained; where verified, under half of the shortfall comes from an unresolved V gene, and the cause of the rest is unknown. The DNA gave D and trimming, while V, J and clone size come from that table. The sample records approximately 120,000 clones, over 60% of which are singletons. The ten largest make up about 4.7% of the sample.

The collaborating institutions used their own protocols to collect whole blood in K2EDTA tubes. Collaborator samples were shipped for TCRbeta analysis as frozen whole blood, isolated PBMCs, or DNA extracted from either sample type. Sequencing was performed on peripheral blood. The sequence came from a human donor in a cohort sampled during active or convalescent COVID-19. The receptor chain draws on TRBV7-2 and TRBJ2-4; a tentative D call is TRBD1 (6 bases match). At the DNA level, the sequence is TGTGCCAGCAGACAAGGGCAGGGGAAAGTTGAAAACATTCAGTACTTC. Translated, it reads CASRQGQGKVENIQYF.